This TCR beta chain was captured by sequencing in a study of technical replicates of blood from a handful of donors. Profiling relied on immunoSEQ multiplex PCR, and the TCRdb table lists in-frame clones only, not all of them. Of just over 60,000 clones listed, 70% to 90% are singletons. This CDR3 is built from 14 residues. Germline V gives CDR1 MNHGY, CDR2 SAAAGT. V was cut by 10 bases and J by 0 bases, with 15 bases left in between. This chain uses TRBV6-8 with TRBJ1-1; D gene unclear. The sequence was collected from a human donor in good health. Some clones in this sample may be carry-over from other donors' samples. Input material: PBMCs. The CDR3: CATRSGNMNTEAFF. CDR3 nucleotides: TGTGCCACCAGGTCAGGCAACATGAACACTGAAGCTTTCTTT.